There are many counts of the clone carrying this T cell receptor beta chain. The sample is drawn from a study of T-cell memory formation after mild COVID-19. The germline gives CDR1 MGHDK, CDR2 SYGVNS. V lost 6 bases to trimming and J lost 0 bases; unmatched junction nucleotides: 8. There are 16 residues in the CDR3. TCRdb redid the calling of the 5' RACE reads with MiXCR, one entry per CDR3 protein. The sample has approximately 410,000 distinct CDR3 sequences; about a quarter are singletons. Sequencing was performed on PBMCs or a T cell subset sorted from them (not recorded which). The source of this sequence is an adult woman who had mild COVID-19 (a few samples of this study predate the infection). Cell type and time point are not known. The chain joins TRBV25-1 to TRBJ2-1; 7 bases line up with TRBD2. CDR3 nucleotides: TGTGCCAGCAGACCTGGGGGGGGGAGCTCCTACAATGAGCAGTTCTTC. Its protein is CASRPGGGSSYNEQFF. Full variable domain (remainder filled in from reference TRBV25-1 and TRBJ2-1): EADIYQTPRYLVIGTGKKITLECSQTMGHDKMYWYQQDPGMELHLIHYSYGVNSTEKGDLSSESTVSRIRTEHFPLTLESARPSHTSQYLCASRPGGGSSYNEQFFGPGTRLTVL.